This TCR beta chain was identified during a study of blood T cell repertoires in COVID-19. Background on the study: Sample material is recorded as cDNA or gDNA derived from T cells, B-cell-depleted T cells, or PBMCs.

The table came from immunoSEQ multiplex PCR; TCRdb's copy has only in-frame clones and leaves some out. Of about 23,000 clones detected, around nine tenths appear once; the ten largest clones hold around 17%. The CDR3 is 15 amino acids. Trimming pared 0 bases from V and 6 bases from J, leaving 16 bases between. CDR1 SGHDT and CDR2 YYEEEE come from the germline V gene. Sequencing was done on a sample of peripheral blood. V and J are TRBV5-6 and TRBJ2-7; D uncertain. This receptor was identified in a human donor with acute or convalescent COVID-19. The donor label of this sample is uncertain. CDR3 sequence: CASSLAALAAREQYF. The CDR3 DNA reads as TGTGCCAGCAGCTTGGCCGCCCTGGCCGCACGCGAGCAGTACTTC.